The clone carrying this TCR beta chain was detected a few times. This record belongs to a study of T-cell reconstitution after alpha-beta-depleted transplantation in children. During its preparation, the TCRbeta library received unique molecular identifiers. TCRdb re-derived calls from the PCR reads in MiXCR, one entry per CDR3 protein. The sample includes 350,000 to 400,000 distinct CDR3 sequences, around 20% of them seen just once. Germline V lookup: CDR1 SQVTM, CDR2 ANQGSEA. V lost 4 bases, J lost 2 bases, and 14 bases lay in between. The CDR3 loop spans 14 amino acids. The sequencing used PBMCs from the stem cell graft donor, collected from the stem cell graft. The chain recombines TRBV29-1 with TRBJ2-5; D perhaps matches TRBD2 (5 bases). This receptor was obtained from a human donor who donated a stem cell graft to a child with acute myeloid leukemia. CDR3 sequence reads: CSVAVHPGQETQYF. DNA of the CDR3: TGCAGCGTTGCGGTTCACCCGGGACAAGAGACCCAGTACTTC. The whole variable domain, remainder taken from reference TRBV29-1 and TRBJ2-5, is SAVISQKPSRDICQRGTSLTIQCQVDSQVTMMFWYRQQPGQSLTLIATANQGSEATYESGFVIDKFPISRPNLTFSTLTVSNMSPEDSSIYLCSVAVHPGQETQYFGPGTRLLVL.